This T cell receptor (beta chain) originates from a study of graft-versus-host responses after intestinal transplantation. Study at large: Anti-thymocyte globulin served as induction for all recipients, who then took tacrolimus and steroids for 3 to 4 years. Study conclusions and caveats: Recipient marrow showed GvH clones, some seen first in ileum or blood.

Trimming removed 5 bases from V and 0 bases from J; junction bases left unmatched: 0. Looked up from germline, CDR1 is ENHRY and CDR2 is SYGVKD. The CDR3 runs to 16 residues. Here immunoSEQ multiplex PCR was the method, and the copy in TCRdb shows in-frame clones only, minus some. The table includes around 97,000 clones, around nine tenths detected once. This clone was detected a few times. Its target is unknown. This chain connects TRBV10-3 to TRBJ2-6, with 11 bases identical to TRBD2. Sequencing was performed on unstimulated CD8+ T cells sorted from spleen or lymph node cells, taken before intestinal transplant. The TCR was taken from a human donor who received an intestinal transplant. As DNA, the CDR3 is TGTGCCATCAGTACTAGCGGGGGCTCTGGGGCCAACGTCCTGACTTTC. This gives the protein CAISTSGGSGANVLTF.